This T cell receptor (beta chain) was profiled in a study of blood T cell repertoires in COVID-19. About the research overall: There were acute and convalescent COVID-19 samples, and they came from the United States, Italy and Spain.

CDR1 MDHEN and CDR2 SYDVKM come from the germline V gene. CDR3 length: 14 residues. V shed 6 bases, J shed 8 bases, and the junction held 8 bases outside the gene matches. Per the authors' pipeline: Reference gene primer amplification yielded estimated nucleated cell counts. Clones were read by immunoSEQ multiplex PCR, and TCRdb kept only the in-frame ones, dropping some. V and J calls and clone size are as listed in that table; D and trimming were resolved from the DNA. The table records some 250,000 clones, about 86% of them present only once. The clonotype was recovered from a woman in her forties with acute COVID-19. The V gene is TRBV28, the J gene TRBJ1-2; 11 bases match TRBD1. Material for sequencing was PBMCs or T cells enriched from blood (not recorded which). CDR3 in DNA: TGTGCCAGCAGCCTACCAGGACAGGGGGCCGGCTACACCTTC. Protein product: CASSLPGQGAGYTF.